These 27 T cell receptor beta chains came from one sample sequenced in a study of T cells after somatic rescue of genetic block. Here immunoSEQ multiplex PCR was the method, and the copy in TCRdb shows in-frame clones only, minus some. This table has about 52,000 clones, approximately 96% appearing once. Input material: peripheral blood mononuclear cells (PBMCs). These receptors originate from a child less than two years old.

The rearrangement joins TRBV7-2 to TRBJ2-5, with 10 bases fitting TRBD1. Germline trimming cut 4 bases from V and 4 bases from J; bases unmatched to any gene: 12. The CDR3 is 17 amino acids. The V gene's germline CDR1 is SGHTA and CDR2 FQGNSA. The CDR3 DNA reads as TGTGCCAGCAGCTATATGGCGGGGACAGGGGCTCTAGAGACCCAGTACTTC. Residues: CASSYMAGTGALETQYF.

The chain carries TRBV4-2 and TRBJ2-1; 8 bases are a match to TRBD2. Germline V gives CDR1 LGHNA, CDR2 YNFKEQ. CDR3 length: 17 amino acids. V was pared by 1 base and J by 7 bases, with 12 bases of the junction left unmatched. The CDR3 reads CASSQVGSGRNGNEQFF. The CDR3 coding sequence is TGTGCCAGCAGCCAAGTTGGGAGCGGGAGAAATGGTAATGAGCAGTTCTTC.

CDR3 amino acids: CAAYPITVNEQFF. CDR3 DNA: TGTGCCGCTTACCCTATAACTGTCAATGAGCAGTTCTTC. The chain recombines TRBV2 with TRBJ2-1, with D unresolved. The CDR3 spans 13 residues. The V end was cut by 11 bases, the J end by 6 bases, with 17 bases between. The germline CDR1 and CDR2 sequences are SNHLY and FYNNEI.

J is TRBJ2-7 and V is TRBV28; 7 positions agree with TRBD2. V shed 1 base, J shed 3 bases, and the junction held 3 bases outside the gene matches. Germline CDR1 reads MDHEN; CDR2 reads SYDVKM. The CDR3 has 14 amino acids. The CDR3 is CASSLYRGSYEQYF. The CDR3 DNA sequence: TGTGCCAGCAGTTTATACCGCGGGAGCTACGAGCAGTACTTC.

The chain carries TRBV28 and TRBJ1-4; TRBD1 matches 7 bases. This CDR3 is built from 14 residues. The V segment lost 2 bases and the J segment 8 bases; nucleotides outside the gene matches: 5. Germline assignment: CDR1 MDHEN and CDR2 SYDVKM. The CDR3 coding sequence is TGTGCCAGCAGTTTACAGGGGGTACGGGAAAAACTGTTTTTT. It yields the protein CASSLQGVREKLFF.

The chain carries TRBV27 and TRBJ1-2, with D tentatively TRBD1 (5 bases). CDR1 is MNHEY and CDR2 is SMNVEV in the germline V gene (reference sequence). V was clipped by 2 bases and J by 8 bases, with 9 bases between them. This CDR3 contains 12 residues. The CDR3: CASSLGQGGYTF. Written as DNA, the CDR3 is TGTGCCAGCAGTTTAGGCCAGGGAGGCTACACCTTC.

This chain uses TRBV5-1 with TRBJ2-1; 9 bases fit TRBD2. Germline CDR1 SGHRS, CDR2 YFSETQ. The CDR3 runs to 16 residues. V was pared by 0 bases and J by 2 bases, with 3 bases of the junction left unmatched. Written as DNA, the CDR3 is TGCGCCAGCAGCTTGGAGAGCGGGAGGCCCTACAATGAGCAGTTCTTC. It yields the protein CASSLESGRPYNEQFF.

The CDR3, as DNA: TGCGCCAGCAAGGGACTAGCGGGAATCTACGAGCAGTACTTC. The encoded protein is CASKGLAGIYEQYF. V and J are TRBV5-1 and TRBJ2-7; the match to TRBD2 covers 13 bases. Looked up from germline, CDR1 is SGHRS and CDR2 is YFSETQ. V trimming: 6 bases; J trimming: 3 bases; junction bases outside the gene matches: 3. This CDR3 has 14 residues.

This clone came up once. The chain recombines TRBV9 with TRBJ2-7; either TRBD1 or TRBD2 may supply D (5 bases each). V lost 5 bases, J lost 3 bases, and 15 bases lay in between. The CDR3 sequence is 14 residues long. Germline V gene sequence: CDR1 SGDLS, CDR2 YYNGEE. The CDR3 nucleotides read TGTGCCAGCAGTGCCTTGGGGGTTGGCTACGAGCAGTACTTC. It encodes CASSALGVGYEQYF. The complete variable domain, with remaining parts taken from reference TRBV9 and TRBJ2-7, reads DSGVTQTPKHLITATGQRVTLRCSPRSGDLSVYWYQQSLDQGLQFLIQYYNGEERAKGNILERFSAQQFPDLHSELNLSSLELGDSALYFCASSALGVGYEQYFGPGTRLTVT.

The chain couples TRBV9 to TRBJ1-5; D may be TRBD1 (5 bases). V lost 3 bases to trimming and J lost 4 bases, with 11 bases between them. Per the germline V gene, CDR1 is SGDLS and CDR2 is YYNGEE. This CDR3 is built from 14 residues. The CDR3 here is CASSEGFGNQPQHF. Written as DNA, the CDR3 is TGTGCCAGCAGCGAGGGGTTTGGAAATCAGCCCCAGCATTTT.

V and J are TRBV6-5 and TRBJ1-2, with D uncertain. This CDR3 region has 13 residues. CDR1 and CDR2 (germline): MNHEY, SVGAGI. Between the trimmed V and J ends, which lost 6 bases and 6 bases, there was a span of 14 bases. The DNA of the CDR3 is TGTGCCAGCAGCCCCATTGTAACAGATGGCTACACCTTC. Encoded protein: CASSPIVTDGYTF.

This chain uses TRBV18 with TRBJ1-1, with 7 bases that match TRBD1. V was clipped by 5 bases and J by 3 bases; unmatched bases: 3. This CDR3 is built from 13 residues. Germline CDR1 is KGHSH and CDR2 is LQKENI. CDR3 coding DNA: TGTGCCAGCTCAACAGGGGCGTACACTGAAGCTTTCTTT. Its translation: CASSTGAYTEAFF.

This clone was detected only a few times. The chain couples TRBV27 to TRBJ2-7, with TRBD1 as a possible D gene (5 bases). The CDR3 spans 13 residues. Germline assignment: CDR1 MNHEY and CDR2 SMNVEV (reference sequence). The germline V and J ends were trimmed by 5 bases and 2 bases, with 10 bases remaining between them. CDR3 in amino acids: CASSNRGPYEQYF. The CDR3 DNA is TGTGCCAGCAGTAATAGGGGCCCCTACGAGCAGTACTTC.

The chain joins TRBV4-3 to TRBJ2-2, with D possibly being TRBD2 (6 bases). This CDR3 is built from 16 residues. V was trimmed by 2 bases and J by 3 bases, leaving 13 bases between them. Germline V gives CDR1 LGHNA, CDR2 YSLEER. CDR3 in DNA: TGCGCCAGCAGCCAACCTTCCGGGACTTACACCGGGGAGCTGTTTTTT. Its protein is CASSQPSGTYTGELFF.

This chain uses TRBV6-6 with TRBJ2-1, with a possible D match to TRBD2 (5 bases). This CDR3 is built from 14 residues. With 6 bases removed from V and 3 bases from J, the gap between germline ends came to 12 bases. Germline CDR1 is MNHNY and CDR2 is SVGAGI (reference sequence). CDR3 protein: CASRESRDYNEQFF. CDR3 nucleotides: TGTGCCAGCAGAGAGTCCCGGGACTACAATGAGCAGTTCTTC.

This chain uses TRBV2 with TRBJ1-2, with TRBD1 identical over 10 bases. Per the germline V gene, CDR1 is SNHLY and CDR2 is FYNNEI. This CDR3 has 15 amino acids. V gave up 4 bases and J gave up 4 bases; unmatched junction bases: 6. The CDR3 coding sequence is TGTGCCAGCAGTGTACCGGGACAGGGGATCTATGGCTACACCTTC. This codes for CASSVPGQGIYGYTF. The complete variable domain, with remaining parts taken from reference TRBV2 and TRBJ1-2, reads EPEVTQTPSHQVTQMGQEVILRCVPISNHLYFYWYRQILGQKVEFLVSFYNNEISEKSEIFDDQFSVERPDGSNFTLKIRSTKLEDSAMYFCASSVPGQGIYGYTFGSGTRLTVV.

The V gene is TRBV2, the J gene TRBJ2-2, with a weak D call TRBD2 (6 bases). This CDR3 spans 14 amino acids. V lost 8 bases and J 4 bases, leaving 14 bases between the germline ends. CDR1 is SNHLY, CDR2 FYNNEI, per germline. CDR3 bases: TGTGCCAGCGGCCAGCGGGCGGGCACCGGGGAGCTGTTTTTT. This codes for CASGQRAGTGELFF.

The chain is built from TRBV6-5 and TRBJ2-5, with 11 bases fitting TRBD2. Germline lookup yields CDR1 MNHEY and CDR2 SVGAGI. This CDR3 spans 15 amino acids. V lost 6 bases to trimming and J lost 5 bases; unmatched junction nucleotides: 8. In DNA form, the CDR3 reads TGTGCCAGCAGCCCCACTAGCGGGAGAGGGGAGACCCAGTACTTC. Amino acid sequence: CASSPTSGRGETQYF.

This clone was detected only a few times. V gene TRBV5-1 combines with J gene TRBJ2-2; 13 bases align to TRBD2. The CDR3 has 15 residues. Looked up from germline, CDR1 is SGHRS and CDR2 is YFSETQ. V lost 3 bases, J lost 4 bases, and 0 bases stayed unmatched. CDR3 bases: TGCGCCAGCAGCTGGACTAGCGGGAGCACCGGGGAGCTGTTTTTT. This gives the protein CASSWTSGSTGELFF.

CDR3 DNA: TGTGCCATCAGTGAGCTGGGACAGGGTTCCGACGAGCAGTACTTC. Translated: CAISELGQGSDEQYF. V gene TRBV10-3 combines with J gene TRBJ2-7, with 9 bases aligning to TRBD1. This CDR3 has 15 residues. The germline V gene has CDR1 ENHRY and CDR2 SYGVKD. The V and J ends lost 2 bases and 5 bases, in that order; junction bases with no gene match: 7.

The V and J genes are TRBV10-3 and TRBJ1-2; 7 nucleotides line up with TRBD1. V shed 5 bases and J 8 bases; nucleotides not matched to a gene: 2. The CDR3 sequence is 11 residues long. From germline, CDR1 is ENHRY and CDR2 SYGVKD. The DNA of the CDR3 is TGTGCCATCAGTTACAGGGGCGGCTACACCTTC. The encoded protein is CAISYRGGYTF.

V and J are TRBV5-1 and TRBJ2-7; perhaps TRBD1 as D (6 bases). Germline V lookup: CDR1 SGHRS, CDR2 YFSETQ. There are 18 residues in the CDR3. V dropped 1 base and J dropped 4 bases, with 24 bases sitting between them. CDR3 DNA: TGCGCCAGCAGCTTGCGGACACCACTATCCTCCAGGGGTTACGAGCAGTACTTC. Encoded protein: CASSLRTPLSSRGYEQYF.

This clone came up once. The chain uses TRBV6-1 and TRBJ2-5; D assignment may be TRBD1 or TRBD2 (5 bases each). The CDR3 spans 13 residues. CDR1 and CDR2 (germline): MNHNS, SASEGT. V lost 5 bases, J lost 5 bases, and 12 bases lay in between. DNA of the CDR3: TGTGCCAGCAGTCAGGGAGTGGTCGAGACCCAGTACTTC. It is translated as CASSQGVVETQYF.

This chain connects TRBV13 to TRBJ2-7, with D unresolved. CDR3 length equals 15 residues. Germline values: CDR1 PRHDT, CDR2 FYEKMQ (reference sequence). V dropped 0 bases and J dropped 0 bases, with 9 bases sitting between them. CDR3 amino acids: CASSLGSRSSYEQYF. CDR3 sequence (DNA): TGTGCCAGCAGCTTAGGATCGCGGAGCTCCTACGAGCAGTACTTC. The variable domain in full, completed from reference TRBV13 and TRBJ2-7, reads AAGVIQSPRHLIKEKRETATLKCYPIPRHDTVYWYQQGPGQDPQFLISFYEKMQSDKGSIPDRFSAQQFSDYHSELNMSSLELGDSALYFCASSLGSRSSYEQYFGPGTRLTVT.

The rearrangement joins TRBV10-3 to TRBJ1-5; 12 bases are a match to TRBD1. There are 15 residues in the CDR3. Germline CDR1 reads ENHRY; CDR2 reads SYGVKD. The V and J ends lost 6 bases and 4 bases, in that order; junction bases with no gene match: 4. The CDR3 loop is CAISRDRGQNQPQHF. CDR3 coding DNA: TGTGCCATCAGCAGGGACAGGGGGCAGAATCAGCCCCAGCATTTT.

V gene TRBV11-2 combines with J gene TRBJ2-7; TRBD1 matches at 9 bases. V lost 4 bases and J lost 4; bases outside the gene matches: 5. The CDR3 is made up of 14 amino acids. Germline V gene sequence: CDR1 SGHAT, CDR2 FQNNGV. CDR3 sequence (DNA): TGTGCCAGCAGCTCCGGGACAGGGATATACGAGCAGTACTTC. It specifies CASSSGTGIYEQYF.

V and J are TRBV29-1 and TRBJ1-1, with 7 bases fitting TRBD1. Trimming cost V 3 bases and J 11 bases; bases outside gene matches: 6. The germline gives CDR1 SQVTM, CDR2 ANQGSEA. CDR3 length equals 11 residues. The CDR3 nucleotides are TGCAGCGTTGAGGAGGGGGCGCGGGCTTTCTTT. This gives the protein CSVEEGARAFF.